The count of the clone carrying this T cell receptor beta chain is one. This sample was taken from a study of blood T cell repertoires in COVID-19. Sequencing was performed with immunoSEQ multiplex PCR; in TCRdb, only in-frame clones are kept and a portion is missing. Of roughly 250,000 clones listed, 65% to 85% were seen once; the top ten hold approximately 8.6%. The V segment lost 4 bases and the J segment 7 bases; nucleotides outside the gene matches: 8. This CDR3 has 16 amino acids. Germline V gene sequence: CDR1 MGHRA, CDR2 YSYEKL. The origin of this receptor is a middle-aged man with active or convalescent COVID-19. The sample taken for sequencing was peripheral blood. The V gene is TRBV4-1, the J gene TRBJ2-2; 11 bases match TRBD2. CDR3: CASSPPLAGGGGELFF. CDR3 nucleotide sequence: TGCGCCAGCAGCCCACCTCTAGCGGGAGGAGGCGGGGAGCTGTTTTTT.